This is a list of T cell receptor beta chains from one sample in a study of blood T cells in healthy people across ages. TCRdb analysed the 5' RACE reads with MiXCR anew, one entry per CDR3 protein. This table holds approximately 1,000,000 distinct CDR3 sequences, about two fifths found once. Input material: blood. The receptors originated from a man aged 18-30 years in good health. The CDR3 runs from the conserved cysteine through the conserved F or W. The order of the fields is V gene, clone size, J gene, D gene, CDR3 DNA, CDR3 protein. D genes are given only for firm matches. Size is omitted from some rows. Given values are once, few, many or a class for expanded clones.

TRBV3-1,few,TRBJ1-1,NA,TGTGCCAGCAGCCAACAGTGGAACACTGAAGCTTTCTTT,CASSQQWNTEAFF
TRBV7-9,few,TRBJ1-6,NA,TGTGCCAGCAGCCTCAAGCAGTATAATTCACCCCTCCACTTT,CASSLKQYNSPLHF
TRBV5-5,few,TRBJ1-2,NA,TGTGCCAGCAGCTTCCTCGCCCTTAACTATGGCTACACCTTC,CASSFLALNYGYTF
TRBV7-9,NA,TRBJ2-1,TRBD1,TGTGCCAGCAGACACCGGACAGGAGAGAATGAGCAGTTCTTC,CASRHRTGENEQFF
TRBV4-3,NA,TRBJ2-7,NA,TGCGCCAGCAGCCGCGACCACCAACAAGGGGAGCAGTACTTC,CASSRDHQQGEQYF
TRBV10-3,NA,TRBJ1-2,TRBD1,TGTGCCATTCAGATCCAGGGGGCGCGAGATGGCTACACCTTC,CAIQIQGARDGYTF
TRBV6-4,NA,TRBJ2-3,TRBD2,TGTGCCAGCAGAGCAGGAGGGACTAGCGGTTTCACAGATACGCAGTATTTT,CASRAGGTSGFTDTQYF
TRBV20-1,few,TRBJ2-3,TRBD2,TGCAGTGCTCCTCTAGCGGGGGGCGGCACAGATACGCAGTATTTT,CSAPLAGGGTDTQYF
TRBV12-5,NA,TRBJ1-6,NA,TGTGCTAGTGGTTTGGTCTCGGGGCTAAGGAATTCACCCCTCCACTTT,CASGLVSGLRNSPLHF
TRBV7-6,NA,TRBJ2-5,NA,TGTGCCAGCAGCTTAGCGGAGGGGAACGCGCAGTACTTC,CASSLAEGNAQYF
TRBV28,many,TRBJ1-2,NA,TGTGCCAGCAGCCTACAGGGTCGGGGCTACACCTTC,CASSLQGRGYTF
TRBV7-7,NA,TRBJ2-1,NA,TGTGCTAGCAGCCAACCGTCCAGGGTGAATGAGCAGTTCTTC,CASSQPSRVNEQFF